A selection of T cell receptor beta chains follows, all from one sample in a study of blood T cell repertoires in COVID-19. Data came from immunoSEQ multiplex PCR; TCRdb stores just in-frame clones and leaves some out. The table has about 380,000 clones, approximately 90% seen once. The sequencing input was PBMCs or T cells enriched from blood (not recorded which). These receptors were collected from a woman between 18 and 29 years old who had recovered from COVID-19. The CDR3 runs from the conserved cysteine through the conserved F or W. D genes are given only for firm matches. Clone size is shown for a subset of rows, as once, few, many or a class of expanded clone.

v_call: TRBV6-5; clone_size: .; j_call: TRBJ1-1; d_call: TRBD1; cdr3_aa: CASSNRQGDTEAFF; cdr3_nt: TGTGCCAGCAGTAACAGACAGGGTGACACTGAAGCTTTCTTT
v_call: TRBV29-1; clone_size: once; j_call: TRBJ1-2; d_call: TRBD1; cdr3_aa: CSVLTDTGGSNYGYTF; cdr3_nt: TGCAGCGTCCTAACGGATACAGGGGGGTCTAACTATGGCTACACCTTC
v_call: TRBV6-5; clone_size: .; j_call: TRBJ1-1; d_call: .; cdr3_aa: CATLVGGTEAFF; cdr3_nt: TGTGCCACCCTCGTAGGGGGCACTGAAGCTTTCTTT
v_call: TRBV7-9; clone_size: .; j_call: TRBJ2-7; d_call: TRBD2; cdr3_aa: CASSLGSGALHEQYF; cdr3_nt: TGTGCCAGCAGCTTGGGCAGCGGGGCTCTTCACGAGCAGTACTTC
v_call: TRBV10-2; clone_size: .; j_call: TRBJ2-7; d_call: TRBD2; cdr3_aa: CASRGLAYEQYF; cdr3_nt: TGCGCCAGCAGGGGACTAGCCTACGAGCAGTACTTC
v_call: TRBV5-4; clone_size: .; j_call: TRBJ1-1; d_call: .; cdr3_aa: CASSLVWGEDTEAFF; cdr3_nt: TGTGCCAGCAGCTTGGTGTGGGGGGAGGACACTGAAGCTTTCTTT
v_call: TRBV10-3; clone_size: once; j_call: TRBJ1-5; d_call: .; cdr3_aa: CAISAGDRNQPQHF; cdr3_nt: TGTGCCATCAGTGCAGGGGATCGGAATCAGCCCCAGCATTTT
v_call: TRBV6-5; clone_size: .; j_call: TRBJ1-4; d_call: TRBD1; cdr3_aa: CASSYRGQGWEKLFF; cdr3_nt: TGTGCCAGCAGTTACCGCGGACAGGGGTGGGAAAAACTGTTTTTT
v_call: TRBV14; clone_size: .; j_call: TRBJ2-1; d_call: TRBD2; cdr3_aa: CASSQEGAGGLNEQFF; cdr3_nt: TGTGCCAGCAGCCAAGAAGGAGCGGGGGGGCTTAATGAGCAGTTCTTC
v_call: TRBV5-6; clone_size: .; j_call: TRBJ2-7; d_call: TRBD1; cdr3_aa: CASSPTDRGDYEQYF; cdr3_nt: TGTGCCAGCAGCCCCACGGACAGGGGAGACTACGAGCAGTACTTC
v_call: TRBV5-1; clone_size: .; j_call: TRBJ1-1; d_call: .; cdr3_aa: CASSMGSNTEAFF; cdr3_nt: TGCGCCAGCAGTATGGGCAGCAACACTGAAGCTTTCTTT